The 25 T cell receptor delta chains reported below all come from one sample, sequenced in a study of gamma-delta chains in newborns, infants, children. TCRdb re-analyzed the reads via CATT. The profile shows more than 7,500 delta-chain clones, more than 20% of them singletons. Material: blood. These receptor sequences come from a child who was a newborn, infant or young child, either healthy, febrile or measles-vaccinated (not recorded which).

This clone showed up just a few times. An end of the junction differs from the germline gene, which may be a read error. The rearrangement uses TRDV2 and TRDJ1; 9 positions match TRDD3. The germline V gene encodes CDR1 GEAIGNYY and CDR2 EKD. There are 14 residues in the CDR3. CDR3 amino acids: CACDSWGDTDKLIF. CDR3 sequence (DNA): TGTGCCTGTGACTCCTGGGGGGATACCGACAAACTCATCTTT.

This clone is deemed large. The chain has TRDV2 and TRDJ4; 8 bases map to TRDD3. The CDR3 totals 16 residues. Germline CDR1 is GEAIGNYY and CDR2 is EKD. V was clipped by 3 bases and J by 1 base; unmatched bases: 12. This CDR3 is CACDEAGGTFGRPLIF. The DNA of the CDR3 is TGTGCCTGTGACGAGGCTGGGGGAACCTTCGGCAGACCCCTGATCTTT.

This clone has only a few counts. A much larger clone differs by one base, so this may be a read error. Other nucleotide sequences in the sample specify the same CDR3. This chain uses TRDV1 with TRDJ1; D is ambiguous. With 3 bases removed from V and 0 bases from J, the gap between germline ends came to 11 bases. CDR1 and CDR2 (germline): TSWWSYY, QGS. The CDR3 covers 15 residues. DNA for the CDR3: TGTGCTCTTGGGGACCAGCCTTTTTACACCGATAAACTCATCTTT. Its protein product is CALGDQPFYTDKLIF.

This clone has more than one count but fewer than ten. Germline and junction disagree at one end, which may indicate a read error. The sample has other DNA sequences that encode this CDR3 too. V is TRDV2 and J is TRDJ3, with 8 positions matching TRDD3. Looked up from germline, CDR1 is GEAIGNYY and CDR2 is EKD. This CDR3 has 19 amino acids. CDR3 region: CACDTTGGQSSWDTRQMFF. The CDR3 region has the DNA TGTGCCTGCGACACGACTGGGGGGCAAAGCTCCTGGGACACCCGACAGATGTTTTTC.

This chain joins TRDV2 and TRDJ1; TRDD3 aligns across 8 bases. The V gene's germline CDR1 is GEAIGNYY and CDR2 EKD. The length of the CDR3 is 21 residues. V shed 3 bases, J shed 0 bases, and the junction held 23 bases outside the gene matches. The CDR3 loop is CACDGLLPPGPGGAYTDKLIF. For the CDR3, the DNA is TGTGCCTGTGACGGGTTACTTCCACCCGGACCTGGGGGAGCGTACACCGATAAACTCATCTTT.

About this clone itself: A junction end diverges from the germline sequence, so it may reflect a read error. The chain joins TRDV1 to TRDJ1; D perhaps matches TRDD3 (5 bases). This CDR3 region has 19 residues. In germline, CDR1 is TSWWSYY, CDR2 QGS. CDR3 bases: TGTGCTATTGGGGAACGGCGGAGACACCGGTGGTTAGCCGAGGGAGAAATCATCTTT. Translation gives CAIGERRRHRWLAEGEIIF.

Comment on this clone: The junction differs from germline at one of its ends, possibly a read error. The sample carries other DNA sequences with the same CDR3. This chain joins TRDV2 and TRDJ1; 8 bases fit TRDD3. This CDR3 comprises 19 residues. CDR1 and CDR2 (germline): GEAIGNYY, EKD. CDR3 protein: CACDTVRWGNTISTDKLIF. The CDR3 DNA sequence: TGCGCCTGTGACACCGTGCGCTGGGGGAATACGATATCCACCGATAAACTCATCTTT.

This clone was counted a few times. A far larger clone lies a single base away; this is likely a read error. The sample carries other DNA sequences with the same CDR3. The CDR3 DNA sequence: TGTGCCTGTGATCCGCTTCCTACGGCTGCTGGGGACGACACGCCGACGATGACAGCGCAACTCTTCTTT. Protein sequence: CACDPLPTAAGDDTPTMTAQLFF. The chain carries TRDV2 and TRDJ2, with 8 positions matching TRDD2. Germline V gene sequence: CDR1 GEAIGNYY, CDR2 EKD. The CDR3 spans 23 residues.

With regard to this clone: A much larger clone lies a single base off, so this may be a read error. The V and J genes are TRDV2 and TRDJ1; 10 nucleotides match TRDD3. The CDR3 extends over 14 amino acids. Germline assignment: CDR1 GEAIGNYY and CDR2 EKD. CDR3 loop: CAWDTLGDSDKLIF. For the CDR3, the DNA is TGTGCCTGGGACACACTGGGGGATTCTGATAAACTCATCTTT.

Notes on this clone: One end of the junction varies from germline; a read error may be responsible. CDR3 amino acids: CACDMMGDASWDTRQMFF. CDR3 in DNA: TGTGCCTGTGACATGATGGGGGACGCCTCCTGGGACACCCGGCAGATGTTTTTC. This sequence joins TRDV2 and TRDJ3; 7 nucleotides agree with TRDD3. Germline assignment: CDR1 GEAIGNYY and CDR2 EKD. The length of the CDR3 is 18 residues.

A few counts support this clone. V usage is TRDV2 and J usage is TRDJ1; 13 nucleotides match TRDD3. The CDR3 consists of 16 residues. CDR1 and CDR2 (germline): GEAIGNYY, EKD. Trimming at V came to 4 bases and at J to 4 bases, leaving 8 bases not matched to a gene. The CDR3 nucleotides read TGTGCCTGTGATCCCATACTGGGGGATACGCGCGATAAACTCATCTTT. Translating it yields CACDPILGDTRDKLIF.

This clone is judged medium-sized. The same CDR3 can be traced to other DNA sequences in this sample. The CDR3 nucleotides read TGTGCCTGTGACACCTTGTTGGGCGATAAACTCATCTTT. Encoded protein: CACDTLLGDKLIF. The chain links TRDV2 to TRDJ1, with no clear D. This CDR3 is built from 13 residues. Trimming pared 0 bases from V and 4 bases from J, leaving 8 bases between. The germline V gene encodes CDR1 GEAIGNYY and CDR2 EKD.

This clone was detected a few times. This chain uses TRDV2 with TRDJ1; TRDD3 aligns across 13 bases. The V and J ends lost 7 bases and 6 bases, in that order; junction bases with no gene match: 13. Germline-derived CDR1 and CDR2 are GEAIGNYY and EKD. The length of the CDR3 is 16 residues. CDR3 in amino acids: CAWDAILLGDTHKLIF. The CDR3 nucleotides read TGTGCCTGGGACGCGATCCTACTGGGGGATACGCATAAACTCATCTTT.

Relative to its sample, this clone is medium-sized. This chain links TRDV2 with TRDJ1; 9 positions match TRDD3. Losses at the gene ends were 4 bases for V and 8 bases for J; bases not matched to a gene: 22. CDR1 is GEAIGNYY and CDR2 is EKD in the germline V gene. This CDR3 spans 18 amino acids. CDR3 nucleotide sequence: TGTGCCTGTGAAAAGTTGGGGGATATGTTTGCCCAGTACAGAAAACTCATCTTT. Amino acids: CACEKLGDMFAQYRKLIF.

Concerning this clone: The junction shows a germline mismatch at one end, possibly a read error. The same CDR3 can be traced to other DNA sequences in this sample. This sequence joins TRDV2 and TRDJ1; 11 nucleotides align to TRDD3. In germline, CDR1 is GEAIGNYY, CDR2 EKD. This CDR3 is 15 amino acids long. The CDR3 loop reads CACDTVGDTADKLIF. The CDR3 nucleotides read TGTGCCTGTGACACTGTGGGGGATACGGCCGACAAACTCATCTTT.

This clone was seen a few times. The V call is TRDV2, the J call TRDJ1; perhaps TRDD3 as D (6 bases). This CDR3 has 16 residues. Deletions cut 3 bases from V and 0 bases from J, with 16 bases between. CDR1 and CDR2 (germline): GEAIGNYY, EKD. The CDR3 region has the DNA TGTGCCTGTGACCCCCTACTGGGTCTGTACACCGATAAACTCATCTTT. It yields the protein CACDPLLGLYTDKLIF.

As for this clone: The sample holds other DNA sequences that translate to the same CDR3. This chain connects TRDV2 to TRDJ3; 13 bases are a match to TRDD3. Germline V lookup: CDR1 GEAIGNYY, CDR2 EKD. The CDR3 covers 18 residues. V shed 4 bases and J 1 base; nucleotides not matched to a gene: 3. The CDR3 sequence is CACDTGGYASWDTRQMFF. The CDR3 DNA sequence: TGTGCCTGTGATACTGGGGGATACGCGTCCTGGGACACCCGACAGATGTTTTTC.

The table lists this clone with a few counts. The chain combines TRDV2 with TRDJ1; TRDD3 matches 8 bases. With V trimmed by 0 bases and J by 0 bases, 26 bases remained unmatched. From germline, CDR1 is GEAIGNYY and CDR2 EKD. The CDR3 is 23 amino acids. This CDR3 is CACDTLNQEGGGSHMTYTDKLIF. CDR3 sequence (DNA): TGTGCCTGTGACACCCTTAATCAGGAAGGTGGGGGATCCCATATGACGTACACCGATAAACTCATCTTT.

This sequence joins TRDV2 and TRDJ1, with 10 bases aligning to TRDD3. The germline CDR1 and CDR2 sequences are GEAIGNYY and EKD. Trimming removed 1 base from V and 2 bases from J; junction bases left unmatched: 9. The CDR3 length is 17 residues. The CDR3 DNA reads TGTGCCTGTGACACAATGGCTCTGGGGGATAAAACCGATAAACTCATCTTT. This codes for CACDTMALGDKTDKLIF.

This clone is classed as large. Other nucleotide sequences from this sample produce the same CDR3. J is TRDJ1 and V is TRDV2, with TRDD3 matching over 10 bases. CDR1 GEAIGNYY and CDR2 EKD come from the germline V gene. V lost 1 base and J lost 5; bases outside the gene matches: 3. The CDR3 totals 14 residues. CDR3 bases: TGTGCCTGTGACACACTGGGGGATTCTGATAAACTCATCTTT. Translating it yields CACDTLGDSDKLIF.

The CDR3 spells CAALAASSDVTGDPPYTDKLIF. The DNA for the CDR3 is TGTGCAGCACTTGCCGCTTCTTCAGACGTAACGGGGGATCCTCCGTACACCGATAAACTCATCTTT. The chain carries TRAV29/DV5 and TRDJ1, with 7 bases that match TRDD3. The CDR3 has 22 residues. Germline V gene sequence: CDR1 NSMFDY, CDR2 ISSIKDK. The V gene end was trimmed by 4 bases and the J gene end by 0 bases; junction bases not matched to a gene: 30.

The chain employs TRDV2 and TRDJ1; maybe TRDD3 (6 bases). Trimming removed 0 bases from V and 0 bases from J, with 25 bases in between. This CDR3 is built from 20 residues. The germline V gene encodes CDR1 GEAIGNYY and CDR2 EKD. The CDR3 sequence is CACDTVGAAGGLRYTDKLIF. The DNA of the CDR3 is TGTGCCTGTGACACCGTGGGTGCTGCGGGGGGACTTCGCTACACCGATAAACTCATCTTT.

This chain uses TRDV3 with TRDJ1, with TRDD3 identical over 9 bases. V was clipped by 3 bases and J by 0 bases; unmatched bases: 8. The CDR3 extends over 15 amino acids. Germline values: CDR1 TVYSNPD, CDR2 GDNSRS (reference sequence). The chain's CDR3 is CAFPTGDTHTDKLIF. CDR3 nucleotide sequence: TGTGCCTTCCCTACAGGGGATACGCACACCGATAAACTCATCTTT.

This chain links TRDV2 with TRDJ1; tentatively, D is TRDD3 (5 bases). Per germline, CDR1 GEAIGNYY and CDR2 EKD. This CDR3 comprises 20 residues. The V gene lost 3 bases and the J gene lost 2 bases, with 30 bases spanning the gap. The CDR3 reads CACDRLRTSGGGRGTDKLIF. The CDR3 bases are TGTGCCTGTGACCGACTCCGTACGTCCGGGGGGGGCCGGGGGACCGATAAACTCATCTTT.

The rearrangement links TRDV2 to TRDJ1, with 7 bases fitting TRDD2. Germline CDR1 is GEAIGNYY and CDR2 is EKD. CDR3 length: 22 residues. J was trimmed by 0 bases and V by 3 bases; bases with no gene match: 27. This chain's CDR3 is CACDSLPQLGVLPHIYTDKLIF. The CDR3 DNA follows: TGTGCCTGTGACTCCCTTCCTCAACTTGGGGTCCTTCCACATATTTACACCGATAAACTCATCTTT.